Presented here are 30 T cell receptor beta chains from one specimen sequenced in a study of T cells after yellow fever vaccination. Each CDR3 protein is one row after TCRdb ran MiXCR on the 5' RACE reads. The profile covers some 220,000 distinct CDR3 sequences, with roughly 3.3% appearing a single time and about 3.3% taken by the ten largest. The source material was CD4+ T cells sorted from PBMCs, sampled 10 days after the yellow fever booster vaccination. These receptors all come from a man younger than 35 who received the YFV17D yellow fever vaccine.

This clonotype was found a few times. This CDR3 is CASSPTGLGNTGELFF. Here the CDR3 DNA reads TGTGCCAGCTCACCGACAGGTCTTGGAAACACCGGGGAGCTGTTTTTT. This chain uses TRBV18 with TRBJ2-2; TRBD1 might be the D (6 bases). The germline CDR1 and CDR2 sequences are KGHSH and LQKENI. With 3 bases removed from V and 2 bases from J, the gap between germline ends came to 13 bases. The CDR3 contains 16 residues.

The table lists this clonotype with many counts. The rearrangement links TRBV6-5 to TRBJ2-2; D uncertain. Per germline, CDR1 MNHEY and CDR2 SVGAGI. The length of the CDR3 is 14 residues. V was clipped by 4 bases and J by 5 bases, with 11 bases between them. The CDR3 DNA reads TGTGCCAGCAGTTTCCAAGACAAAACCGGGGAGCTGTTTTTT. This gives the protein CASSFQDKTGELFF.

This clonotype was seen a handful of times. This chain links TRBV11-2 with TRBJ2-2, with 7 bases fitting TRBD1. The CDR3 contains 17 residues. Per germline, CDR1 SGHAT and CDR2 FQNNGV. V was pared by 6 bases and J by 0 bases, with 10 bases of the junction left unmatched. This CDR3 is CASRKIGGRTNTGELFF. The CDR3 region has the DNA TGTGCCAGCAGGAAAATAGGGGGCAGGACGAACACCGGGGAGCTGTTTTTT.

In its sample, this clonotype was seen many times. The CDR3 loop reads CASSFQPRDGGETQYF. CDR3 sequence (DNA): TGCGCCAGCAGCTTTCAGCCCCGGGATGGTGGAGAGACCCAGTACTTC. The gene calls are TRBV5-1 and TRBJ2-5, with a tentative D call TRBD2 (5 bases). There are 16 residues in the CDR3. Germline assignment: CDR1 SGHRS and CDR2 YFSETQ. Trimming cost V 2 bases and J 4 bases, with 18 bases left between them.

The chain recombines TRBV3-1 with TRBJ2-7, with D maybe TRBD2 (6 bases). The CDR3 totals 14 residues. Germline assignment: CDR1 LGHDT and CDR2 YNNKEL (reference sequence). Trimming stripped 4 bases from V and 3 bases from J, with 13 bases between. CDR3 region: CASSLSGRGYEQYF. DNA of the CDR3: TGTGCCAGCAGCCTAAGCGGGCGCGGCTACGAGCAGTACTTC.

This clonotype showed up just a few times. The CDR3 region has the DNA TGTGCCTCCTGCGAGTACGGACTAGCGGGGGATTTCACCGGGGAGCTGTTTTTT. Translated: CASCEYGLAGDFTGELFF. The rearrangement joins TRBV6-2 or TRBV6-3 to TRBJ2-2; 13 bases are a match to TRBD2. CDR3 size: 18 residues. Germline V gene sequence: CDR1 MNHEY, CDR2 SVGEGT. The V segment lost 11 bases and the J segment 4 bases; nucleotides outside the gene matches: 16.

This clonotype was recorded many times. The chain couples TRBV29-1 to TRBJ2-5; 7 nucleotides align to TRBD2. Germline-derived CDR1 and CDR2 are SQVTM and ANQGSEA. The CDR3 has 16 amino acids. V dropped 6 bases and J dropped 5; count of bases not matched to a gene: 18. The CDR3 DNA reads as TGCAGCGTCGGGGGGTCCTACTTTAACCCCCGGGAGACCCAGTACTTC. The encoded protein is CSVGGSYFNPRETQYF. The entire variable domain, with the rest obtained from reference TRBV29-1 and TRBJ2-5, is as follows: SAVISQKPSRDICQRGTSLTIQCQVDSQVTMMFWYRQQPGQSLTLIATANQGSEATYESGFVIDKFPISRPNLTFSTLTVSNMSPEDSSIYLCSVGGSYFNPRETQYFGPGTRLLVL.

This clonotype was recorded many times. CDR3 protein: CASSLTGRQPQHF. CDR3 bases: TGCGCCAGCAGCCTGACAGGGCGGCAGCCCCAGCATTTT. The chain couples TRBV4-1 to TRBJ1-5, with 7 positions matching TRBD1. This CDR3 comprises 13 residues. Germline trimming cut 4 bases from V and 7 bases from J; bases unmatched to any gene: 4. The germline gives CDR1 MGHRA, CDR2 YSYEKL.

This clonotype was recorded at least ten times. As DNA, the CDR3 is TGTGCCAGCAGCTTAGGCAGGGGAGAGACCCAGTACTTC. Amino acids: CASSLGRGETQYF. This chain connects TRBV7-3 to TRBJ2-5, with TRBD1 as a possible D gene (6 bases). CDR1 is SGHTA and CDR2 is FQGTGA in the germline V gene. V was shortened by 2 bases and J by 4 bases, with 8 bases between the two germline ends. This CDR3 spans 13 amino acids. Drawing the rest from reference TRBV7-3 and TRBJ2-5, the complete variable domain is GAGVSQTPSNKVTEKGKYVELRCDPISGHTALYWYRQSLGQGPEFLIYFQGTGAADDSGLPNDRFFAVRPEGSVSTLKIQRTERGDSAVYLCASSLGRGETQYFGPGTRLLVL.

This clonotype was seen only a few times. The J gene is TRBJ1-1, the V gene TRBV5-1; 7 positions agree with TRBD1. Per germline, CDR1 SGHRS and CDR2 YFSETQ. The CDR3 totals 14 residues. With V trimmed by 4 bases and J by 3 bases, 6 bases remained unmatched. The CDR3 DNA reads as TGCGCCAGCAGCCCCGACAGGGTCCACACTGAAGCTTTCTTT. Its protein is CASSPDRVHTEAFF.

The sample holds many counts of this clonotype. As DNA, the CDR3 is TGCGCCAGCAGCCAAGGGCTTCTAACTACAACGTCAGATACGCAGTATTTT. Encoded protein: CASSQGLLTTTSDTQYF. The V call is TRBV4-1, the J call TRBJ2-3; no reliable D call. This CDR3 is built from 17 residues. The germline V gene encodes CDR1 MGHRA and CDR2 YSYEKL. V lost 1 base and J 4 bases, leaving 18 bases between the germline ends.

This clonotype was detected many times. The V call is TRBV7-2, the J call TRBJ2-7; D might be TRBD1 (6 bases). Germline-derived CDR1 and CDR2 are SGHTA and FQGNSA. V was shortened by 2 bases and J by 5 bases, with 13 bases between the two germline ends. The CDR3 has 14 amino acids. The CDR3 here is CASSLRQARDEQYF. In DNA, the CDR3 is TGTGCCAGCAGCTTACGACAGGCTCGAGACGAGCAGTACTTC.

This clonotype was recorded many times. The chain recombines TRBV20-1 with TRBJ1-1; the D gene is possibly TRBD1 (5 bases). V dropped 4 bases and J dropped 1 base, with 13 bases sitting between them. CDR1 is DFQATT, CDR2 SNEGSKA, per germline (reference sequence). The CDR3 covers 14 residues. The CDR3 nucleotides read TGCAGTGCTACTAGAGGGACGTGGAACACTGAAGCTTTCTTT. Translation gives CSATRGTWNTEAFF.

This clonotype was picked up many times. V is TRBV7-8 and J is TRBJ2-1; D ambiguous. The CDR3 is made up of 14 amino acids. Germline V lookup: CDR1 SGHVS, CDR2 FQNEAQ. Trimming took off 0 bases at V and 7 bases at J, with 10 bases between the two ends. In nucleotides, the CDR3 is TGTGCCAGCAGCTTAGCAACTGTCATAAATGAGCAGTTCTTC. This gives the protein CASSLATVINEQFF.

This clonotype was counted a few times. This chain uses TRBV7-2 with TRBJ2-7; the match to TRBD2 covers 13 bases. CDR1 SGHTA and CDR2 FQGNSA come from the germline V gene. The V and J ends lost 1 base and 3 bases, in that order; junction bases with no gene match: 6. The CDR3 loop spans 17 amino acids. CDR3 coding DNA: TGTGCCAGCAGCTTAGGACTAGCGGGGGGTCCCGGCTACGAGCAGTACTTC. This gives the protein CASSLGLAGGPGYEQYF.

This clonotype was counted ten times or more. The chain uses TRBV10-3 and TRBJ2-7; perhaps TRBD1 as D (5 bases). Looked up from germline, CDR1 is ENHRY and CDR2 is SYGVKD. The CDR3 totals 14 residues. The V gene lost 3 bases and the J gene lost 3 bases, with 12 bases spanning the gap. The CDR3: CAISDGQMDYEQYF. The CDR3 bases are TGTGCCATCAGTGACGGACAAATGGACTACGAGCAGTACTTC.

The chain uses TRBV6-5 and TRBJ2-5, with 8 bases identical to TRBD2. This CDR3 has 15 residues. Germline V gene sequence: CDR1 MNHEY, CDR2 SVGAGI. After removal of 5 bases from V and 5 bases from J, the junction contained 10 bases not matched to a gene. This CDR3 reads CASSPGRGWAETQYF. CDR3 nucleotide sequence: TGTGCCAGCAGTCCCGGGAGGGGCTGGGCGGAGACCCAGTACTTC.

This clonotype was counted between two and nine times. J is TRBJ2-7 and V is TRBV18; 8 positions match TRBD2. Germline V CDR1 and CDR2: KGHSH, LQKENI. Trimming at V came to 5 bases and at J to 2 bases, leaving 2 bases not matched to a gene. The CDR3 has 13 amino acids. Written as DNA, the CDR3 is TGTGCCAGCTCAGAGGGACTAGCCTACGAGCAGTACGTC. This translates into CASSEGLAYEQYV.

This clonotype has more than one count but fewer than ten. V and J are TRBV20-1 and TRBJ1-5, with 7 bases fitting TRBD1. The germline gives CDR1 DFQATT, CDR2 SNEGSKA (reference sequence). This CDR3 contains 12 residues. Trimming cost V 7 bases and J 2 bases; bases outside gene matches: 2. As DNA, the CDR3 is TGCAGTGGACAGGGCGGCAATCAGCCCCAGCATTTT. Its translation is CSGQGGNQPQHF.

The table lists this clonotype with a few counts. The J gene is TRBJ2-1, the V gene TRBV7-9; no firm D call. Between the trimmed V and J ends, which lost 6 bases and 8 bases, there was a span of 11 bases. The V gene's germline CDR1 is SEHNR and CDR2 FQNEAQ (reference sequence). The CDR3 is made up of 12 amino acids. The CDR3 DNA reads as TGTGCCAGCAGAAAGGCCGGGTATGAGCAGTTCTTC. This translates into CASRKAGYEQFF.

This clonotype has a count of ten or more. The CDR3 DNA follows: TGTGCCAGCAGTGACAGGTCCCAAGAGACCCAGTACTTC. It specifies CASSDRSQETQYF. The chain carries TRBV12-3 or TRBV12-4 and TRBJ2-5, with TRBD1 as a possible D gene (6 bases). V was clipped by 5 bases and J by 1 base, with 8 bases between them. The CDR3 is made up of 13 amino acids.

This clonotype was observed a handful of times. The chain is built from TRBV12-3 or TRBV12-4 and TRBJ2-1; D perhaps matches TRBD2 (6 bases). V dropped 6 bases and J dropped 7 bases, with 16 bases sitting between them. There are 14 residues in the CDR3. The CDR3: CASRWTSRGNEQFF. For the CDR3, the DNA is TGTGCCAGCAGATGGACGTCCCGGGGGAATGAGCAGTTCTTC.

J is TRBJ1-5 and V is TRBV30, with 7 bases that match TRBD1. The trim removed 5 bases at V and 5 bases at J, leaving 6 bases unmatched. This CDR3 spans 13 amino acids. Germline V gene lookup returns CDR1 GTSNPN and CDR2 SVGIG (reference sequence). CDR3 bases: TGTGCCTGGGAAACAGGGGAGGATCAGCCCCAGCATTTT. Translated: CAWETGEDQPQHF.

The CDR3: CSARAGGEETQYF. CDR3 coding DNA: TGCAGTGCTCGCGCGGGGGGCGAAGAGACCCAGTACTTC. The chain joins TRBV20-1 to TRBJ2-5, with 8 bases that match TRBD2. The CDR3 has 13 residues. Trimming at V came to 5 bases and at J to 3 bases, leaving 5 bases not matched to a gene. The germline V gene has CDR1 DFQATT and CDR2 SNEGSKA (reference sequence).

This clonotype was counted ten times or more. In DNA, the CDR3 is TGTGCCAGCAGGTCAGGGGGCGCGCTATCATACGAGCAGTACTTC. Residues: CASRSGGALSYEQYF. The chain couples TRBV4-2 to TRBJ2-7; TRBD1 agrees at 8 bases. In germline, CDR1 is LGHNA, CDR2 YNFKEQ. V was clipped by 6 bases and J by 4 bases; unmatched bases: 11. The CDR3 covers 15 residues.

This chain links TRBV7-2 with TRBJ1-1; D is unresolved. The CDR3 length is 15 residues. The ends were cut back, 1 base at V and 4 bases at J, with 13 bases in the middle. The germline V gene has CDR1 SGHTA and CDR2 FQGNSA. CDR3 residues: CASSLVWFDTTEAFF. The CDR3 nucleotides read TGTGCCAGCAGCTTAGTGTGGTTTGACACCACTGAAGCTTTCTTT. Supplemented by reference TRBV7-2 and TRBJ1-1, the full variable domain reads GAGVSQSPSNKVTEKGKDVELRCDPISGHTALYWYRQSLGQGLEFLIYFQGNSAPDKSGLPSDRFSAERTGGSVSTLTIQRTQQEDSAVYLCASSLVWFDTTEAFFGQGTRLTVV.

This clonotype was detected ten times or more. The DNA for the CDR3 is TGCGCCAGCAGCTTGGCTCGAGCCTCTGGGGCCAACGTCCTGACTTTC. Protein: CASSLARASGANVLTF. This sequence joins TRBV5-1 and TRBJ2-6; D call uncertain. The V gene's germline CDR1 is SGHRS and CDR2 YFSETQ. V was clipped by 0 bases and J by 0 bases, with 7 bases between them. The CDR3 is 16 amino acids.

This clonotype was picked up a small number of times. The chain has TRBV12-3 or TRBV12-4 and TRBJ1-4; D remains unclear. Trimming shortened V by 1 base and J by 4 bases, and 10 bases separated the two germline ends. The CDR3 contains 15 residues. The CDR3 coding sequence is TGTGCCAGCAGTTTAGGTCTCTCCGATAATGAAAAACTGTTTTTT. It encodes CASSLGLSDNEKLFF.

The rearrangement joins TRBV6-6 to TRBJ1-1; D not resolved. The germline V gene encodes CDR1 MNHNY and CDR2 SVGAGI (reference sequence). Trimming removed 6 bases from V and 11 bases from J, with 16 bases in between. The CDR3 is 12 residues long. The CDR3: CASRESPLGAFF. CDR3 nucleotide sequence: TGTGCCAGCAGAGAGTCTCCGCTGGGGGCTTTCTTT.

This clonotype has a handful of counts. This chain uses TRBV7-2 with TRBJ1-1; 8 nucleotides line up with TRBD1. Germline V gives CDR1 SGHTA, CDR2 FQGNSA. V lost 5 bases, J lost 5 bases, and 7 bases stayed unmatched. This CDR3 is built from 14 residues. CDR3 sequence reads: CASSQRDRWTEAFF. DNA for the CDR3: TGTGCCAGCAGCCAACGGGACAGGTGGACTGAAGCTTTCTTT.